These 23 T cell receptor beta chains came from one sample sequenced in a study of T cells after yellow fever vaccination. TCRdb reprocessed the 5' RACE reads via MiXCR and lists one record per CDR3 protein. Counted here are just under 600,000 distinct CDR3 sequences, 13% occurring once; the ten biggest clones make up roughly 13%. Material: PBMCs, obtained on the day of the yellow fever booster vaccination. The origin of the receptors is a man in his thirties or forties who received the YFV17D yellow fever vaccine.

This clonotype showed up just a few times. The chain combines TRBV24-1 with TRBJ2-2, with 8 bases fitting TRBD2. CDR1 is KGHDR, CDR2 SFDVKD, per germline. There are 15 residues in the CDR3. V shed 4 bases and J 9 bases; nucleotides not matched to a gene: 9. CDR3 nucleotides: TGTGCCACCAGTGACAGGAGCGGGAGTCTCCGGGAGCTGTTTTTT. It specifies CATSDRSGSLRELFF.

This clonotype occurred many times. The chain uses TRBV11-2 and TRBJ2-7; D not resolved. Trimming left V 4 bases short and J 5 bases short, with 12 bases between. The CDR3 length is 13 residues. CDR1 is SGHAT, CDR2 FQNNGV, per germline. The DNA for the CDR3 is TGTGCCAGCAGCTCCGGGCCGAAGGACGAGCAGTACTTC. It codes for CASSSGPKDEQYF. Variable domain in full (rest from reference TRBV11-2 and TRBJ2-7): EAGVAQSPRYKIIEKRQSVAFWCNPISGHATLYWYQQILGQGPKLLIQFQNNGVVDDSQLPKDRFSAERLKGVDSTLKIQPAKLEDSAVYLCASSSGPKDEQYFGPGTRLTVT.

This clonotype was seen only a few times. The chain recombines TRBV12-3 or TRBV12-4 with TRBJ2-1; maybe TRBD2 (6 bases). The CDR3 has 15 amino acids. V lost 6 bases and J lost 5, with 17 bases in between. CDR3 protein: CASSSHRGGNNEQFF. In DNA form, the CDR3 reads TGTGCCAGCAGCTCCCATAGAGGAGGGAACAATGAGCAGTTCTTC.

The V and J genes are TRBV7-6 and TRBJ2-7; the match to TRBD2 covers 9 bases. V shed 5 bases, J shed 7 bases, and the junction held 9 bases outside the gene matches. The germline V gene encodes CDR1 SGHVS and CDR2 FNYEAQ. This CDR3 contains 14 residues. The CDR3 bases are TGTGCCAGCAGCGAGACTAGCGGAGACCTAGAGCAGTACTTC. It is translated as CASSETSGDLEQYF.

This clonotype has more than one count but fewer than ten. V is TRBV5-6 and J is TRBJ2-7, with TRBD1 matching 7 bases. V was pared by 5 bases and J by 0 bases, with 5 bases of the junction left unmatched. The CDR3 runs 14 residues. Germline V gene data show CDR1 as SGHDT and CDR2 as YYEEEE. The CDR3 DNA reads TGTGCCAGCAGGGCCCGGGACAGCTCCTACGAGCAGTACTTC. Translating gives CASRARDSSYEQYF. Combining the CDR3 with reference TRBV5-6 and TRBJ2-7 gives the whole variable domain DAGVTQSPTHLIKTRGQQVTLRCSPKSGHDTVSWYQQALGQGPQFIFQYYEEEERQRGNFPDRFSGHQFPNYSSELNVNALLLGDSALYLCASRARDSSYEQYFGPGTRLTVT.

The chain recombines TRBV5-1 with TRBJ2-3; D uncertain. Germline-derived CDR1 and CDR2 are SGHRS and YFSETQ. CDR3 length equals 13 residues. V lost 3 bases, J lost 4 bases, and 9 bases lay in between. The CDR3 coding sequence is TGCGCCAGCAGCTATGAGGCAGCAGATACGCAGTATTTT. It is translated as CASSYEAADTQYF.

V gene TRBV29-1 combines with J gene TRBJ1-4, with 8 bases aligning to TRBD1. J gave up 8 bases and V 6 bases, and 8 bases lay outside the gene matches. In germline, CDR1 is SQVTM, CDR2 ANQGSEA. The length of the CDR3 is 13 residues. The CDR3 reads CSVTTGGREKLFF. The DNA for the CDR3 is TGCAGCGTAACAACAGGGGGGAGAGAAAAACTGTTTTTT.

This clonotype has a handful of counts. The chain uses TRBV12-3 or TRBV12-4 and TRBJ1-1, with 7 positions matching TRBD1. Trimming cost V 9 bases and J 2 bases; bases outside gene matches: 18. The CDR3 is 17 residues long. The CDR3 protein is CARPRPTTGDSNTEAFF. The CDR3 DNA reads as TGTGCCAGACCTCGCCCCACCACAGGGGACTCAAACACTGAAGCTTTCTTT.

In nucleotides, the CDR3 is TGTGCCAGCAGCTCCCCCTTTAAGGGGGGGACCGGGGAGCTGTTTTTT. This sequence encodes CASSSPFKGGTGELFF. V gene TRBV11-2 combines with J gene TRBJ2-2, with D perhaps matching TRBD2 (7 bases). V was trimmed by 4 bases and J by 5 bases, leaving 17 bases between them. Germline V lookup: CDR1 SGHAT, CDR2 FQNNGV. This CDR3 contains 16 residues.

This clonotype has only a few counts. CDR3 sequence reads: CASSSGRDEQFF. The CDR3 DNA follows: TGTGCCAGCAGCTCCGGGCGAGATGAGCAGTTCTTC. J is TRBJ2-1 and V is TRBV6-5; D ambiguous. Germline V gene lookup returns CDR1 MNHEY and CDR2 SVGAGI. This CDR3 is built from 12 residues. The V end lost 6 bases, the J end lost 8 bases, and 11 bases lay between the germline ends.

This clonotype was counted at least ten times. J is TRBJ1-5 and V is TRBV18; a possible D gene is TRBD1 (5 bases). Looked up from germline, CDR1 is KGHSH and CDR2 is LQKENI. The CDR3 has 15 amino acids. V shed 0 bases and J shed 0 bases, with 6 bases lying between them. The CDR3 loop reads CASSPPGGSNQPQHF. CDR3 nucleotides: TGTGCCAGCTCACCACCGGGGGGTAGCAATCAGCCCCAGCATTTT.

This rearrangement joins TRBV25-1 to TRBJ1-6, with 7 bases identical to TRBD1. The V gene's germline CDR1 is MGHDK and CDR2 SYGVNS. The CDR3 covers 15 residues. The V segment lost 5 bases and the J segment 7 bases; nucleotides outside the gene matches: 8. The CDR3 DNA reads TGTGCCAGCAGTTTGGGACAGTTCCCAAATTCACCCCTCCACTTT. This gives the protein CASSLGQFPNSPLHF.

This clonotype was seen repeatedly, ten times or more. The chain couples TRBV19 to TRBJ2-3; 9 bases line up with TRBD1. The CDR3 is made up of 20 amino acids. CDR1 and CDR2 (germline): LNHDA, SQIVND (reference sequence). V shed 3 bases, J shed 3 bases, and the junction held 19 bases outside the gene matches. The CDR3 sequence is CASSILIGSLSDRGTDTQYF. The DNA for the CDR3 is TGTGCCAGTAGTATCTTGATTGGATCCCTCTCTGACAGGGGGACAGATACGCAGTATTTT.

The V call is TRBV19, the J call TRBJ1-2, with 7 bases matching TRBD1. The CDR3 has 13 amino acids. CDR1 is LNHDA, CDR2 SQIVND, per germline (reference sequence). V was clipped by 6 bases and J by 4 bases; unmatched bases: 5. The CDR3 is CASRSTGAYGYTF. The DNA for the CDR3 is TGTGCCAGTAGATCTACAGGGGCCTATGGCTACACCTTC. The full variable domain, its missing parts supplied by reference TRBV19 and TRBJ1-2, is DGGITQSPKYLFRKEGQNVTLSCEQNLNHDAMYWYRQDPGQGLRLIYYSQIVNDFQKGDIAEGYSVSREKKESFPLTVTSAQKNPTAFYLCASRSTGAYGYTFGSGTRLTVV.

This clonotype occurred a few times. V usage is TRBV7-9 and J usage is TRBJ1-2; unclear D gene. Deletions cut 3 bases from V and 4 bases from J, with 12 bases between. Germline loops: CDR1 SEHNR, CDR2 FQNEAQ (reference sequence). The length of the CDR3 is 14 residues. CDR3 in DNA: TGTGCCAGCAGCTTTCTGCGGACGACCTATGGCTACACCTTC. Its translation is CASSFLRTTYGYTF.

This clonotype came up many times. The V call is TRBV4-1, the J call TRBJ2-3; TRBD2 matches at 12 bases. This CDR3 has 17 residues. Per the germline V gene, CDR1 is MGHRA and CDR2 is YSYEKL. J was trimmed by 4 bases and V by 1 base; bases with no gene match: 6. The CDR3 loop is CASSQGTSGNVADTQYF. The CDR3 nucleotides are TGCGCCAGCAGCCAAGGGACTAGCGGGAACGTAGCAGATACGCAGTATTTT.

This clonotype was picked up a small number of times. The junction does not match germline at one end; this may be a read error. The chain recombines TRBV5-1 with TRBJ2-3; TRBD2 matches at 7 bases. The CDR3 loop spans 14 amino acids. Germline-derived CDR1 and CDR2 are SGHRS and YFSETQ. CDR3 region: CASSRPTSADTQYF. The CDR3 bases are TGTGCCAGCAGCCGCCCCACTAGCGCCGATACGCAGTATTTT.

This clonotype was observed a few times. The chain is built from TRBV5-6 and TRBJ2-7, with TRBD1 matching 7 bases. Losses at the gene ends were 2 bases for V and 4 bases for J; bases not matched to a gene: 9. The CDR3 is 15 residues long. Germline V gives CDR1 SGHDT, CDR2 YYEEEE. The CDR3 is CASSLWTGLIYEQYF. Written as DNA, the CDR3 is TGTGCCAGCAGCTTATGGACAGGATTAATATACGAGCAGTACTTC.

The chain has TRBV29-1 and TRBJ2-2; D may be TRBD2 (5 bases). CDR1 and CDR2 (germline): SQVTM, ANQGSEA. CDR3 length equals 16 residues. Trimming shortened V by 1 base and J by 1 base, and 13 bases separated the two germline ends. CDR3 amino acids: CSVEGRAGWNTGELFF. CDR3 bases: TGCAGCGTTGAAGGGCGGGCAGGATGGAACACCGGGGAGCTGTTTTTT.

The CDR3 loop reads CASSRPMNTEAFF. The CDR3 DNA follows: TGTGCCAGCAGTAGGCCCATGAACACTGAAGCTTTCTTT. The chain employs TRBV5-5 and TRBJ1-1, with no clear D. The CDR3 spans 13 residues. Germline V gene lookup returns CDR1 SGHKS and CDR2 YYEKEE (reference sequence). Trimming took off 5 bases at V and 0 bases at J, with 8 bases between the two ends.

This chain uses TRBV6-6 with TRBJ2-1; D is undetermined. V was trimmed by 7 bases and J by 7 bases, leaving 14 bases between them. CDR3 size: 13 residues. Looked up from germline, CDR1 is MNHNY and CDR2 is SVGAGI (reference sequence). CDR3 DNA sequence: TGTGCCAGCAAGGACCCTGCGTTTAATGAGCAGTTCTTC. Translating it yields CASKDPAFNEQFF.

The rearrangement uses TRBV5-1 and TRBJ2-1; TRBD2 aligns across 9 bases. Unmatched junction bases numbered 6, after V lost 4 bases and J lost 4 bases. Germline assignment: CDR1 SGHRS and CDR2 YFSETQ. The CDR3 is made up of 15 amino acids. The CDR3 bases are TGCGCCAGCAGCCTAGTAGCGGGAGAATACAATGAGCAGTTCTTC. This encodes CASSLVAGEYNEQFF.

As DNA, the CDR3 is TGCAGCGTCGCAGGGGGAGCTAATGAAAAACTGTTTTTT. This gives the protein CSVAGGANEKLFF. The gene calls are TRBV29-1 and TRBJ1-4, with TRBD1 identical over 7 bases. Germline trimming cut 6 bases from V and 3 bases from J; bases unmatched to any gene: 4. The CDR3 is made up of 13 amino acids. The V gene's germline CDR1 is SQVTM and CDR2 ANQGSEA.